This TCR beta chain comes out of a study of cytomegalovirus exposure and HLA in healthy donors. In the PCR, 60 Vbeta and 13 Jbeta primers were used. Some clones are missing from TCRdb's copy, which holds only in-frame ones; the method was immunoSEQ multiplex PCR. Of 90,000 to 150,000 clones listed, around 77% are singletons. This clone has just a few counts. The origin of this receptor is a man aged 18 to 29 in good health and CMV-seropositive. Material for sequencing was PBMCs.

The CDR3 loop reads CASSQVLGSGSWNNEQFF. The CDR3 coding sequence is TGCGCCAGCAGCCAAGTTCTTGGTAGCGGGAGCTGGAACAATGAGCAGTTCTTC. The chain joins TRBV4-1 to TRBJ2-1; the match to TRBD2 covers 9 bases. V lost 1 base to trimming and J lost 5 bases; unmatched junction nucleotides: 12. Germline V lookup: CDR1 MGHRA, CDR2 YSYEKL. The CDR3 totals 18 residues.